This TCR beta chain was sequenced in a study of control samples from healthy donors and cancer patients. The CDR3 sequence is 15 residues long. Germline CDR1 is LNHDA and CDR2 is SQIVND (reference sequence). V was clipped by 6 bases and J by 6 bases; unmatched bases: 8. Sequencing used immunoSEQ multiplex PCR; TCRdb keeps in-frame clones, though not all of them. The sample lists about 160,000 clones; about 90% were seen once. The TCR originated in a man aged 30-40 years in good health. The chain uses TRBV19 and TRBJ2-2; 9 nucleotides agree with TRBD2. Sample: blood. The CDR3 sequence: CASRRGGLMAGELFF. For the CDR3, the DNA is TGTGCCAGTAGGCGGGGGGGCTTAATGGCCGGGGAGCTGTTTTTT. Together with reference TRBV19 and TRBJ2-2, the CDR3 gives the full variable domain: DGGITQSPKYLFRKEGQNVTLSCEQNLNHDAMYWYRQDPGQGLRLIYYSQIVNDFQKGDIAEGYSVSREKKESFPLTVTSAQKNPTAFYLCASRRGGLMAGELFFGEGSRLTVL.